This T cell receptor (beta chain) originates from a study of blood T cell repertoires in COVID-19. Study details: The origin of the acute and convalescent COVID-19 samples was the United States, Italy and Spain. PBMCs, B-cell-depleted T cells, or T cells provided the cDNA or gDNA that made up the material.

The germline CDR1 and CDR2 sequences are SGHRS and YFSETQ. J lost 3 bases, V lost 4 bases, and 3 bases had no gene match. The length of the CDR3 is 14 residues. Authors' processing steps: Scientists estimated how many nucleated cells there were by amplifying reference gene primers. This table comes from immunoSEQ multiplex PCR, and its TCRdb copy is limited to in-frame clones, with some not included. The DNA gave D and trimming, while V, J and clone size come from that table. This sample yields 150,000 to 200,000 clones, of which around 87% are seen a single time; around 2.6% belongs to the top ten. Sequencing was carried out using peripheral blood. The TCR sequence derives from a man in his forties or fifties with active or convalescent COVID-19. The chain couples TRBV5-1 to TRBJ2-7, with TRBD1 matching over 11 bases. The CDR3 sequence: CASSVDRGLYEQYF. The CDR3 DNA follows: TGCGCCAGCAGCGTGGACAGGGGGCTCTACGAGCAGTACTTC.